The 3 T cell receptor beta chains below come from one sample, sequenced in a study of blood T cell repertoires in COVID-19. The repertoire was sequenced with immunoSEQ multiplex PCR; TCRdb's copy has only in-frame clones and lacks some. The sample lists about 170,000 clones; roughly 84% were seen once. Material: peripheral blood. The receptors derive from a human donor with acute or convalescent COVID-19. The donor label of this sample is uncertain.

The V and J genes are TRBV27 and TRBJ2-7; D might be TRBD2 (6 bases). CDR1 is MNHEY and CDR2 is SMNVEV in the germline V gene (reference sequence). This CDR3 has 14 residues. The V gene lost 4 bases and the J gene lost 5 bases, with 15 bases spanning the gap. The DNA of the CDR3 is TGTGCCAGCAGTTCGCGGGGAGGTCGGAACGAGCAGTACTTC. As protein: CASSSRGGRNEQYF.

The chain couples TRBV7-3 to TRBJ2-1; tentatively, D is TRBD2 (6 bases). Germline V gives CDR1 SGHTA, CDR2 FQGTGA. This CDR3 region has 14 residues. V was trimmed by 4 bases and J by 8 bases, leaving 15 bases between them. In DNA, the CDR3 is TGTGCCAGCAGCTCCCGGCCCGGAGGGCATGAGCAGTTCTTC. It translates to CASSSRPGGHEQFF. The full variable domain, rest sourced from reference TRBV7-3 and TRBJ2-1, is GAGVSQTPSNKVTEKGKYVELRCDPISGHTALYWYRQSLGQGPEFLIYFQGTGAADDSGLPNDRFFAVRPEGSVSTLKIQRTERGDSAVYLCASSSRPGGHEQFFGPGTRLTVL.

This clone was seen just once. The rearrangement uses TRBV5-5 and TRBJ1-1; D is uncertain. V was pared by 4 bases and J by 4 bases, with 14 bases between. This CDR3 spans 14 amino acids. CDR1 is SGHKS, CDR2 YYEKEE, per germline (reference sequence). DNA of the CDR3: TGTGCCAGCAGCGTGCAGTTGAGCGGCACTGAAGCTTTCTTT. Protein product: CASSVQLSGTEAFF.